This T cell receptor (beta chain) was sequenced during a study of cytomegalovirus exposure and HLA in healthy donors. It was with 60 Vbeta and 13 Jbeta primers that the PCR ran. Assay: immunoSEQ multiplex PCR; the TCRdb copy retains only in-frame clones and omits some. The data hold approximately 120,000 clones, with 65% to 80% observed a single time. The CDR3 is made up of 13 amino acids. Germline V gives CDR1 PRHDT, CDR2 FYEKMQ (reference sequence). Trimming left V 6 bases short and J 1 base short, with 9 bases between. The specimen was PBMCs. The rearrangement links TRBV13 to TRBJ2-5; D might be TRBD2 (5 bases). This TCR derives from a woman aged 40 to 50 in good health and CMV-seropositive. CDR3 nucleotides: TGTGCCAGCAGTCGGGGTCTCCAAGAGACCCAGTACTTC. This encodes CASSRGLQETQYF.